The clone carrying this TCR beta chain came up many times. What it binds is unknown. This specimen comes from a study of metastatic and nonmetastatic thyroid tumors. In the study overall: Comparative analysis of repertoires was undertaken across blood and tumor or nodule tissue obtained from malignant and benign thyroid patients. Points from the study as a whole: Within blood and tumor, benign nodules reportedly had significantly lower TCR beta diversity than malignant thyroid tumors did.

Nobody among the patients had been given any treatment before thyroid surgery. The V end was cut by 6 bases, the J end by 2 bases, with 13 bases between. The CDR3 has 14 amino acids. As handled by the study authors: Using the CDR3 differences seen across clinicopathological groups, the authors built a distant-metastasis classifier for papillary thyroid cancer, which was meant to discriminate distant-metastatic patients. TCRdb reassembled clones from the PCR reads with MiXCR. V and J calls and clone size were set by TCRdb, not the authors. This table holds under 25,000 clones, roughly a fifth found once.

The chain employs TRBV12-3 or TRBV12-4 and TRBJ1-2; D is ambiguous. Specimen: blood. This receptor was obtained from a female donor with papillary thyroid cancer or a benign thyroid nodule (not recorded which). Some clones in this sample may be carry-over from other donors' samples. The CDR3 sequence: CASSHRRRNYGYTF. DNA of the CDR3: TGTGCCAGCAGCCATAGACGACGAAACTATGGCTACACCTTC.